This T cell receptor (beta chain) was captured in a study of Graves' ophthalmopathy and Graves' hyperthyroidism. CDR1 and CDR2 (germline): DFQATT, SNEGSKA (reference sequence). The CDR3 has 16 residues. Trimming at V came to 3 bases and at J to 5 bases, leaving 9 bases not matched to a gene. Scientists amplified the TCR beta CDR3 regions from RNA transcripts. A first-round RT-PCR used HTBI primers, followed by a second-round multiplex PCR. One entry per CDR3 protein, called by TCRdb with MiXCR from the multiplex PCR reads. The sample includes 350,000 or so distinct CDR3 sequences, about a sixth of them seen just once.

The sample taken for sequencing was peripheral blood. The V gene is TRBV20-1, the J gene TRBJ1-5; 11 bases match TRBD1. The source of this sequence is an adult man with Graves' ophthalmopathy. The CDR3 region is CSARIRTGGVDQPQHF. For the CDR3, the DNA is TGCAGTGCTAGGATTCGGACAGGGGGCGTTGATCAGCCCCAGCATTTT.